These 12 T cell receptor beta chains were sequenced from one sample in a study of CD8+ T cells in alopecia areata. TCR sequencing used cDNA made by reverse transcription of extracted RNA. The repertoire was sequenced with immunoSEQ multiplex PCR; TCRdb's copy has only in-frame clones and lacks some. The sample consists of approximately 150,000 clones, 58% of them appearing once. Treatment in this sample: oral pan-JAK inhibitor, 5-10 mg twice daily. The sequencing here drew on CD4+ T cells sorted from blood, taken at roughly week 58, from a patient treated with tofacitinib. These receptors were collected from a human donor with alopecia areata.

The V call is TRBV4-1, the J call TRBJ1-2; a possible D gene is TRBD1 (5 bases). V was shortened by 0 bases and J by 4 bases, with 12 bases between the two germline ends. The CDR3 is 15 residues long. Germline loops: CDR1 MGHRA, CDR2 YSYEKL. The CDR3 DNA reads TGCGCCAGCAGCCAAGATCACACAGGCCCCTATGGCTACACCTTC. Residues: CASSQDHTGPYGYTF.

J is TRBJ2-5 and V is TRBV29-1; TRBD1 agrees at 7 bases. Trimming at V came to 7 bases and at J to 4 bases, leaving 9 bases not matched to a gene. Germline V gene sequence: CDR1 SQVTM, CDR2 ANQGSEA. This CDR3 spans 13 amino acids. CDR3 nucleotides: TGCAGCGCCGCACAGGCAGGGGGAGAGACCCAGTACTTC. Its protein product is CSAAQAGGETQYF.

The V gene is TRBV5-6, the J gene TRBJ2-3; maybe TRBD2 (6 bases). The CDR3 sequence is 15 residues long. Per germline, CDR1 SGHDT and CDR2 YYEEEE. Trimming pared 4 bases from V and 3 bases from J, leaving 15 bases between. Written as DNA, the CDR3 is TGTGCCAGCAGCCGTGGAGGGGAGTTGACAGATACGCAGTATTTT. It specifies CASSRGGELTDTQYF.

This clone was seen many times. The chain recombines TRBV9 with TRBJ2-1, with TRBD2 identical over 11 bases. Trimming cost V 2 bases and J 7 bases; bases outside gene matches: 8. Germline V gene lookup returns CDR1 SGDLS and CDR2 YYNGEE. The CDR3 is made up of 16 amino acids. The CDR3: CASSVVAGGPTNEQFF. The CDR3 DNA follows: TGTGCCAGCAGCGTCGTAGCGGGGGGGCCTACAAATGAGCAGTTCTTC.

This chain connects TRBV2 to TRBJ1-5; maybe TRBD1 (6 bases). Germline lookup yields CDR1 SNHLY and CDR2 FYNNEI. The CDR3 is made up of 13 amino acids. V lost 9 bases, J lost 4 bases, and 13 bases lay in between. CDR3 loop: CASNYRVNQPQHF. DNA of the CDR3: TGTGCCAGTAATTACAGGGTAAATCAGCCCCAGCATTTT.

The J gene is TRBJ2-7, the V gene TRBV12-5, with D unresolved. Trimming left V 5 bases short and J 7 bases short, with 18 bases between. This CDR3 region has 14 residues. Germline lookup yields CDR1 LGHNT and CDR2 FRNRAP. The CDR3 loop is CASGRAPDRREQYF. The CDR3 DNA is TGTGCTAGTGGTCGCGCCCCGGATCGCCGGGAGCAGTACTTC.

This rearrangement joins TRBV19 to TRBJ2-7, with D hard to call. This CDR3 region has 13 residues. Germline V gives CDR1 LNHDA, CDR2 SQIVND (reference sequence). V lost 3 bases to trimming and J lost 3 bases, with 9 bases between them. In DNA, the CDR3 is TGTGCCAGTAGTATGTCCGACGGCTACGAGCAGTACTTC. This translates into CASSMSDGYEQYF.

The rearrangement uses TRBV6-5 and TRBJ2-3, with a weak D call TRBD2 (5 bases). Germline lookup yields CDR1 MNHEY and CDR2 SVGAGI. The length of the CDR3 is 15 residues. Trimming took 0 bases from V and 4 from J, leaving 11 bases between them. CDR3 amino acids: CASSYSSLASDTQYF. CDR3 sequence (DNA): TGTGCCAGCAGTTACTCGTCGCTAGCTTCAGATACGCAGTATTTT.

Turning to this clone: The sample holds other DNA sequences that translate to the same CDR3. This chain uses TRBV6-6 with TRBJ1-6; D is ambiguous. Germline loops: CDR1 MNHNY, CDR2 SVGAGI (reference sequence). Trimming shortened V by 0 bases and J by 6 bases, and 0 bases separated the two germline ends. This CDR3 region has 12 residues. CDR3 residues: CASSYSNSPLHF. CDR3 nucleotide sequence: TGTGCCAGCAGTTACTCTAATTCACCCCTCCACTTT.

This clone was counted once. CDR3 sequence (DNA): TGTGCCTGGAGGCCTAAGACAGGTCTTGCGGGGGAGCTGTTTTTT. Its translation is CAWRPKTGLAGELFF. This sequence joins TRBV30 and TRBJ2-2; the D gene is possibly TRBD1 (6 bases). CDR1 is GTSNPN, CDR2 SVGIG, per germline (reference sequence). This CDR3 comprises 15 residues. Trimming shortened V by 3 bases and J by 8 bases, and 19 bases separated the two germline ends.

This clone was seen only a few times. Other DNA sequences in the sample encode the same CDR3. This chain joins TRBV29-1 and TRBJ1-5; a possible D gene is TRBD1 (5 bases). The V gene lost 7 bases and the J gene lost 4 bases, with 11 bases spanning the gap. CDR1 is SQVTM and CDR2 is ANQGSEA in the germline V gene. The CDR3 spans 12 residues. The CDR3 region has the DNA TGCAGCGCCGGGGGGGGAAATCAGCCCCAGCATTTT. Its protein is CSAGGGNQPQHF.

This clone showed up just once. The chain combines TRBV7-9 with TRBJ1-3; TRBD1 agrees at 9 bases. The CDR3 totals 17 residues. Trimming removed 5 bases from V and 0 bases from J; junction bases left unmatched: 8. The germline V gene encodes CDR1 SEHNR and CDR2 FQNEAQ (reference sequence). CDR3 loop: CASSQRRDRDSGNTIYF. DNA for the CDR3: TGTGCCAGCAGCCAGAGGCGGGACAGGGACTCTGGAAACACCATATATTTT.